This T cell receptor beta chain was recovered during a study of siplizumab effects on memory and regulatory T cells. Sequenced by immunoSEQ multiplex PCR; TCRdb stores in-frame clones only, minus some. The table lists some 120,000 clones, about 94% of them singletons. Whole-study results and caveats: Greater diversity than memory cells seemed evident in naive T cells, which also appeared to be major alloresponse contributors.

This clone was observed a few times. Its antigen remains unidentified. There are 16 residues in the CDR3. Germline V gene data show CDR1 as MGHRA and CDR2 as YSYEKL. V lost 2 bases to trimming and J lost 2 bases, with 14 bases between them. This clonotype was sampled from a human donor in good health. Sequenced sample: non-Treg CD4+ T cells sorted from blood. The chain combines TRBV4-1 with TRBJ2-3, with D maybe TRBD2 (5 bases). The CDR3 nucleotides are TGCGCCAGCAGCCAAAACAGTAGGAGGACCACAGATACGCAGTATTTT. Amino acids: CASSQNSRRTTDTQYF.